The rows below give T cell receptor beta chains drawn from one sample of a study of lymphopenia after photon versus proton radiotherapy. Sequenced by immunoSEQ multiplex PCR; TCRdb stores in-frame clones only, minus some. The sample comprises about 61,000 clones, roughly 86% of which are singletons, and about 2.3% rests with the top ten. The sequencing used peripheral blood, collected from a patient treated with photon-based radiotherapy. These receptors came from a man aged 40-49 years with gastric cancer. CDR3s include the opening cysteine and the closing phenylalanine or tryptophan. The order of the fields is J gene, V gene, CDR3 protein.

TRBJ1-2	TRBV30	CAWSFQGQSGYTF
TRBJ2-3	TRBV5-5	CASSFVVPDWRRTDTQYF
TRBJ1-1	TRBV30	CAWSSQSNTEAFF
TRBJ2-2	TRBV7-7	CASSRTGNTGELFF
TRBJ1-3	TRBV4-1	CASSPDLRVLYF
TRBJ2-7	TRBV7-9	CASSPGAPYEQYF
TRBJ1-1	TRBV6-4	CASSEGRDTEAFF
TRBJ1-2	TRBV5-5	CASSLSTGRGNYGYTF
TRBJ2-7	TRBV18	CASSPLTGGNYEQYF
TRBJ1-4	TRBV12-2	CASRLGRLSRDRVWDEKLFF
TRBJ1-6	TRBV2	CASSSEVSPLHF
TRBJ2-3	TRBV7-9	CASSWGTTSTDTQYF
TRBJ1-3	TRBV7-9	CASSGRTGNTVYF
TRBJ2-5	TRBV6-5	CASSYSGGGRQYF
TRBJ2-7	TRBV5-1	CASSLVAGAYEQYF
TRBJ2-5	TRBV9	CASSVGGRAIETQYF
TRBJ2-5	TRBV6-1	CASSGRLALETQYF
TRBJ1-2	TRBV7-9	CASSLETGVHGYTF
TRBJ1-1	TRBV5-5	CASSFSGQVMNTEAFF
TRBJ1-1	TRBV30	CAWSVVAGGRSAEAFF
TRBJ2-7	TRBV5-1	CASSPPGVNEQYF
TRBJ1-1	TRBV4-2	CASSGGRMLGTEAFF
TRBJ2-3	TRBV7-9	CASRQMMWGDTDTQYF
TRBJ2-7	TRBV11-2	CASSLDTGGQYF
TRBJ2-7	TRBV5-4	CASSLDSSEQYF
TRBJ2-7	TRBV7-8	CASSLVAAYEQYF
TRBJ1-1	TRBV7-2	CASSLRQGWTEAFF
TRBJ2-5	TRBV6-6	CASSWGRGASGETQYF
TRBJ2-3	TRBV5-6	CASSFLGTDTQYF
TRBJ2-5	TRBV5-4	CASSLVGGYKETQYF
TRBJ2-2	TRBV5-1	CASSLGRGIRGGGELFF
TRBJ1-2	TRBV4-1	CASSQVQGIASYGYTF
TRBJ2-4	TRBV30	CAWSTDRGNIQYF
TRBJ1-4	TRBV27	CASRDRDDEKLFF
TRBJ2-3	TRBV6-1	CASSEDASWDTQYF
TRBJ2-5	TRBV11-2	CASSLQGGQETQYF
TRBJ2-5	TRBV19	CASSISGSGDQETQYF
TRBJ1-2	TRBV4-1	CASSQGQRSFQNGYTF
TRBJ2-1	TRBV2	CASSELAGGGDEQFF
TRBJ1-6	TRBV2	CASGRDRGNSPLHF
TRBJ2-7	TRBV2	CASSRDNYEQYF
TRBJ2-7	TRBV6-1	CASLWRGGEQYF
TRBJ1-4	TRBV4-3	CASSQVTGEEKLFF
TRBJ2-2	TRBV25-1	CASRGQGRTGELFF
TRBJ1-1	TRBV18	CASSPPARKNTEAFF
TRBJ1-4	TRBV7-2	CASSLGGGRTNEKLFF
TRBJ2-2	TRBV6-7	CASSYPKRLVCTGELFF
TRBJ2-1	TRBV4-3	CASSPGGTYNEQFF
TRBJ2-5	TRBV4-2	CASSPRQGMGETQYF
TRBJ2-2	TRBV10-3	CASANGANTGELFF
TRBJ2-1	TRBV20-1	CSARTSGGGFF